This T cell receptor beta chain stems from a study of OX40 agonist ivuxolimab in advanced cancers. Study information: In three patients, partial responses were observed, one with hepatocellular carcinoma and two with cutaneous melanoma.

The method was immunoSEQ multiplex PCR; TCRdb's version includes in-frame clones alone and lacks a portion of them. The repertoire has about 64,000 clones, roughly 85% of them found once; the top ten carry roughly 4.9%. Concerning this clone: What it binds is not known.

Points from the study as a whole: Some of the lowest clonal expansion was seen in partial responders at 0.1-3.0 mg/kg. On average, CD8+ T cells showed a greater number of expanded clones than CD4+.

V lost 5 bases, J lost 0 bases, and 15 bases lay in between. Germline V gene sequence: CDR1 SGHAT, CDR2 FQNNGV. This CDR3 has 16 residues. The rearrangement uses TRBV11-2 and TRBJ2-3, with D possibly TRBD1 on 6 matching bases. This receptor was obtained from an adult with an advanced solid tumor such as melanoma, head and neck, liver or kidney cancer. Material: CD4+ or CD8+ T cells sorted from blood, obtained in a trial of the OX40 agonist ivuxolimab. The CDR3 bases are TGTGCCAGCAGCCCGGTACAGGGAGCTAGCACAGATACGCAGTATTTT. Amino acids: CASSPVQGASTDTQYF.